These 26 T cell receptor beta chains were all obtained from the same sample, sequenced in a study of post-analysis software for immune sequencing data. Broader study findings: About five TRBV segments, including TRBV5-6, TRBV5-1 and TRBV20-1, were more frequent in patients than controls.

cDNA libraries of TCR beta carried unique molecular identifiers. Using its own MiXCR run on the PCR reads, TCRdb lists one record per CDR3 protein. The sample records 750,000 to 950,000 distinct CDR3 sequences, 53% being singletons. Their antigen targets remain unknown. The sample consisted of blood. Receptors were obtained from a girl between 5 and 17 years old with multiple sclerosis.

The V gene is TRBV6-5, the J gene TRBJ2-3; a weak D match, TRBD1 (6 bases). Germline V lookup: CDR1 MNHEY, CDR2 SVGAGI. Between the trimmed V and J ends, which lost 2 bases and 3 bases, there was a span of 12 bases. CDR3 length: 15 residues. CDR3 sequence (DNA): TGTGCCAGCAGTTACGGTCTCAGGGGAACAGATACGCAGTATTTT. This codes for CASSYGLRGTDTQYF.

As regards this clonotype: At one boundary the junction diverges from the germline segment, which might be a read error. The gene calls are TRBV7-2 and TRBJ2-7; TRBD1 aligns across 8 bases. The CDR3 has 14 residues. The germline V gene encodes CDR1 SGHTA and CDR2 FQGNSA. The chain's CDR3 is CASSLAGTGYEQYF. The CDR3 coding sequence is TGCGCCAGCAGTCTGGCAGGGACAGGCTACGAGCAGTACTTC.

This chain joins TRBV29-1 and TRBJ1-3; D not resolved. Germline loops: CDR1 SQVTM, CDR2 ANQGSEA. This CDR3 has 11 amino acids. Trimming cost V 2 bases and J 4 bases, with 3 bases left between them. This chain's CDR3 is CSVESGNTIYF. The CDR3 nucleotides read TGCAGCGTTGAATCCGGAAACACCATATATTTT.

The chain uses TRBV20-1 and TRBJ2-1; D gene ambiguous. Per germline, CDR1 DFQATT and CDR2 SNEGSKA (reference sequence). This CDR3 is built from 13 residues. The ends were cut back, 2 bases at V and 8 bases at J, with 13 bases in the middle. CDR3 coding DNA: TGCAGTGCTAGATTAAGTCTAGGGCATGAGCAGTTCTTC. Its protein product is CSARLSLGHEQFF.

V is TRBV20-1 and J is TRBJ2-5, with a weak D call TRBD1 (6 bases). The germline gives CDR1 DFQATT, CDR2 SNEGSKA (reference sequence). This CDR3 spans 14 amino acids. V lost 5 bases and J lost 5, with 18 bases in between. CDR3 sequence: CSAENRVERETQYF. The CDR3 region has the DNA TGCAGTGCTGAAAACAGGGTAGAACGGGAGACCCAGTACTTC.

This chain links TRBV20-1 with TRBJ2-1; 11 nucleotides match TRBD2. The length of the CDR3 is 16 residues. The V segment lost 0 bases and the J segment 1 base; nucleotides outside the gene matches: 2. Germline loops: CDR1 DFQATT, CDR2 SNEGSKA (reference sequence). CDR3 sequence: CSARDIAGGSYNEQFF. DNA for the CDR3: TGCAGTGCTAGAGATATAGCGGGAGGGTCCTACAATGAGCAGTTCTTC.

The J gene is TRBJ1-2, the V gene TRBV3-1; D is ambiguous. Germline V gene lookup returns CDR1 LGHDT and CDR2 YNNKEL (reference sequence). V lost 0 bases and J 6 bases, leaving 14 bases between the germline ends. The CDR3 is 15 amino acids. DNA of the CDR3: TGTGCCAGCAGCCAAGATTGGGCCTTAAGCCATGGCTACACCTTC. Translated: CASSQDWALSHGYTF. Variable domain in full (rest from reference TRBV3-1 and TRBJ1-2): DTAVSQTPKYLVTQMGNDKSIKCEQNLGHDTMYWYKQDSKKFLKIMFSYNNKELIINETVPNRFSPKSPDKAHLNLHINSLELGDSAVYFCASSQDWALSHGYTFGSGTRLTVV.

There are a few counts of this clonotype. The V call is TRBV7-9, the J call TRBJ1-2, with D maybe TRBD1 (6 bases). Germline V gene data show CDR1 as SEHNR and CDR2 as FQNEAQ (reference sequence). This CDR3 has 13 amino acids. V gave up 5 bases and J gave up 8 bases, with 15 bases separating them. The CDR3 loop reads CASSKTTGFGYTF. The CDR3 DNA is TGTGCCAGCAGCAAAACTACAGGGTTCGGCTACACCTTC.

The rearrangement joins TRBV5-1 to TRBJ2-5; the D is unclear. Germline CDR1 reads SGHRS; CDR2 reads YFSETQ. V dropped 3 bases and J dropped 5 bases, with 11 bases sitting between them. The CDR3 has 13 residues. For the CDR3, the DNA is TGCGCCAGCAGCTACGACTGGCGGGAGACCCAGTACTTC. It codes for CASSYDWRETQYF. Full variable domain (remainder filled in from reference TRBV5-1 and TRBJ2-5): KAGVTQTPRYLIKTRGQQVTLSCSPISGHRSVSWYQQTPGQGLQFLFEYFSETQRNKGNFPGRFSGRQFSNSRSEMNVSTLELGDSALYLCASSYDWRETQYFGPGTRLLVL.

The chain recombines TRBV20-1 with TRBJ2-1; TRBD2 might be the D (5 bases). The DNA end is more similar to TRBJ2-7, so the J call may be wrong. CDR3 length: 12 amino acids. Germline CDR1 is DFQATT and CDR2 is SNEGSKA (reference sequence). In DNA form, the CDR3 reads TGCAGTGCTAATTGGGAGTACAATGAGCAGTACTTC. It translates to CSANWEYNEQYF.

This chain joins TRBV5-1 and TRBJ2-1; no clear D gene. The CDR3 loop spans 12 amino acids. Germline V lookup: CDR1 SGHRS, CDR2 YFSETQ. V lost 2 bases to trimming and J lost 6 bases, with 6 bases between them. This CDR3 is CASSFLSNEQFF. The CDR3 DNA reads TGCGCCAGCAGCTTTCTGTCCAATGAGCAGTTCTTC.

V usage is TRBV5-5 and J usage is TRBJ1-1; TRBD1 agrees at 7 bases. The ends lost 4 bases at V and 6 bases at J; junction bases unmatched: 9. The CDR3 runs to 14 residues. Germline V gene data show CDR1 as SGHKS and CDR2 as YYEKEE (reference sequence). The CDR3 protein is CASSPRQGYAEAFF. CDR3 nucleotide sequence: TGTGCCAGCAGCCCGAGACAGGGATACGCTGAAGCTTTCTTT.

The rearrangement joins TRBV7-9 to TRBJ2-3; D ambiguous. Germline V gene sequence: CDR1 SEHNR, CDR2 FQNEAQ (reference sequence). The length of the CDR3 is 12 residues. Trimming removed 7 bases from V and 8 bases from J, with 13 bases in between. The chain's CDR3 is CASTLVQGTQYF. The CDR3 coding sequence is TGTGCCAGCACCCTTGTTCAAGGTACGCAGTATTTT.

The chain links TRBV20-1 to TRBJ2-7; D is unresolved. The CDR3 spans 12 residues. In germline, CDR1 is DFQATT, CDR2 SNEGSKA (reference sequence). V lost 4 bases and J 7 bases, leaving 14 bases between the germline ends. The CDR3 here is CSATRSSGEQYF. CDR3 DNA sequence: TGCAGTGCTACTCGGAGTTCTGGGGAGCAGTACTTC.

For the CDR3, the DNA is TGCAGTGCTAGAAAGGATCTCCAAGAGACCCAGTACTTC. This codes for CSARKDLQETQYF. The V call is TRBV20-1, the J call TRBJ2-5, with no clear D. Deletions cut 2 bases from V and 1 base from J, with 8 bases between. The V gene's germline CDR1 is DFQATT and CDR2 SNEGSKA (reference sequence). CDR3 size: 13 residues.

CDR3 protein: CSARPGGYTGELFF. CDR3 DNA sequence: TGCAGCGCCCGGCCGGGGGGGTACACCGGGGAGCTGTTTTTT. The V and J genes are TRBV29-1 and TRBJ2-2; 8 bases line up with TRBD2. With 7 bases clipped from V and 3 bases from J, the junction kept 7 bases outside the gene matches. The CDR3 consists of 14 residues. The germline V gene has CDR1 SQVTM and CDR2 ANQGSEA.

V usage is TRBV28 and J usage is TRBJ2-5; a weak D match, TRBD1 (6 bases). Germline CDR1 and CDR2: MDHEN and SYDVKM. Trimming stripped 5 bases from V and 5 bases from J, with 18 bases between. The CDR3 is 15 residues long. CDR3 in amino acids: CASSAVQGVSETQYF. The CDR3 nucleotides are TGTGCCAGCAGTGCGGTACAGGGAGTGAGCGAGACCCAGTACTTC.

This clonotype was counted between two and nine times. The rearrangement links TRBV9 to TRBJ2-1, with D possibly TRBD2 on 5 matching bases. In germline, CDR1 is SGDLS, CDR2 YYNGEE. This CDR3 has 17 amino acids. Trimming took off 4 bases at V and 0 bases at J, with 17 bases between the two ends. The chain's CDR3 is CASSPSPGEISYNEQFF. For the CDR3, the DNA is TGTGCCAGCAGCCCAAGCCCCGGGGAAATCTCCTACAATGAGCAGTTCTTC.

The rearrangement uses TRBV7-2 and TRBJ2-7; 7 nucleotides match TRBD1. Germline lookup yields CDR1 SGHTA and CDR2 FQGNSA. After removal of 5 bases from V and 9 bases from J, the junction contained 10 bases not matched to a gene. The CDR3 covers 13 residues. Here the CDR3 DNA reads TGTGCCAGCAGCCCGACAGGGAGAGGATTGCAGTACTTC. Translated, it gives CASSPTGRGLQYF.

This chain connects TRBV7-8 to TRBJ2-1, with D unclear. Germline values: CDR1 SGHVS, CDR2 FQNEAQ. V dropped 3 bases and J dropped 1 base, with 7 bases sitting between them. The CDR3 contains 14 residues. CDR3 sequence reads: CASSLARSYNEQFF. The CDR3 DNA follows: TGTGCCAGCAGCTTGGCTAGGTCCTACAATGAGCAGTTCTTC.

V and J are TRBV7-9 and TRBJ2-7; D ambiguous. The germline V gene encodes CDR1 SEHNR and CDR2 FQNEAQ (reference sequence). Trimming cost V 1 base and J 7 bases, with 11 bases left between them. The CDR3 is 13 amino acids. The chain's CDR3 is CASSLGPPWEQYF. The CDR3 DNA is TGTGCCAGCAGCTTAGGGCCGCCGTGGGAGCAGTACTTC.

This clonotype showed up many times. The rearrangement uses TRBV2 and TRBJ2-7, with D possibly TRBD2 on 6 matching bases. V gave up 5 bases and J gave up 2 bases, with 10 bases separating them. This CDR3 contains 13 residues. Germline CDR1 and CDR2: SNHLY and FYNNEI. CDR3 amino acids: CASSLPGAYEQYF. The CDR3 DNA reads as TGTGCCAGCAGTCTACCGGGAGCCTACGAGCAGTACTTC.

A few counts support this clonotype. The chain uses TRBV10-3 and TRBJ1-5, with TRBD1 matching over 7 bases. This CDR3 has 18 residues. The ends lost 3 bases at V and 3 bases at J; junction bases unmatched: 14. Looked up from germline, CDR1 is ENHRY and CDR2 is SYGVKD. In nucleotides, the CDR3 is TGTGCCATCAGTGACCTAATGACAGGGAATCCCTCCAATCAGCCCCAGCATTTT. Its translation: CAISDLMTGNPSNQPQHF.

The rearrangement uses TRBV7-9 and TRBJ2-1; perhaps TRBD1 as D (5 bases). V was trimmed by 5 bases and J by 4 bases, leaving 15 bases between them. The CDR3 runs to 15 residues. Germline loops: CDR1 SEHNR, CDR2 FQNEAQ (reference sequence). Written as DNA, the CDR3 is TGTGCCAGCAGCCATCCGGACATTTCATACAATGAGCAGTTCTTC. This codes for CASSHPDISYNEQFF.

CDR3 sequence: CASSLDIAGASYEQYF. The CDR3 region has the DNA TGCGCCAGCAGCTTGGATATAGCGGGGGCCTCCTACGAGCAGTACTTC. V gene TRBV5-1 combines with J gene TRBJ2-7; 9 nucleotides match TRBD2. CDR1 and CDR2 from the germline V gene are SGHRS and YFSETQ. V lost 0 bases, J lost 0 bases, and 4 bases stayed unmatched. This CDR3 contains 16 residues.

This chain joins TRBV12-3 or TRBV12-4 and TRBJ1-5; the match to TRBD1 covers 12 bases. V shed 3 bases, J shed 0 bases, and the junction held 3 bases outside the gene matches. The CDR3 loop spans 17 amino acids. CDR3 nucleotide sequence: TGTGCCAGCAGTTTTGGGACAGGGGGCCATAGCAATCAGCCCCAGCATTTT. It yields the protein CASSFGTGGHSNQPQHF.